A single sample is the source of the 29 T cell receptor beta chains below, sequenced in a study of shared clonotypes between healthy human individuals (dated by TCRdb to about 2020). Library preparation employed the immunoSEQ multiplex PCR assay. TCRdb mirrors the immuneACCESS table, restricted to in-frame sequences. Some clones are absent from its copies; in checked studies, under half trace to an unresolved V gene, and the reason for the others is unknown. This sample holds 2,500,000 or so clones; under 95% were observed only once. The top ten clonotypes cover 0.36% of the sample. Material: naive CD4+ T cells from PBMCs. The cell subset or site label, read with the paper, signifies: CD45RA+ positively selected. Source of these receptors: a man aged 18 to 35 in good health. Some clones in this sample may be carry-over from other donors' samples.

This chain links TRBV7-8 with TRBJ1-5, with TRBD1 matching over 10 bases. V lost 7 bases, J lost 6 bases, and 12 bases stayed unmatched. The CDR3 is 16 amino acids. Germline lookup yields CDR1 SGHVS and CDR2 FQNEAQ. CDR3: CASTLFAWTGGQPQHF. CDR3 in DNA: TGTGCCAGCACCCTGTTCGCATGGACAGGGGGTCAGCCCCAGCATTTT.

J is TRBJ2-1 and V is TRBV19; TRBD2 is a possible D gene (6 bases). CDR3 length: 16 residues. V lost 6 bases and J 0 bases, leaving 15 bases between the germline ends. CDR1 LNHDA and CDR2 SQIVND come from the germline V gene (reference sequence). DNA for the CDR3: TGTGCCAGTAGGGACCCGGGACTGATCTCCTACAATGAGCAGTTCTTC. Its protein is CASRDPGLISYNEQFF.

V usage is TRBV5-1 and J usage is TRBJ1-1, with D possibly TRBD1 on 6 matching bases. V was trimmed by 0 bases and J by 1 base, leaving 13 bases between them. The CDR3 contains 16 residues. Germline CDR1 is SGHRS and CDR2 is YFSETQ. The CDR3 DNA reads TGCGCCAGCAGCTTGGTACAGGGATGGAGGAACACTGAAGCTTTCTTT. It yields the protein CASSLVQGWRNTEAFF.

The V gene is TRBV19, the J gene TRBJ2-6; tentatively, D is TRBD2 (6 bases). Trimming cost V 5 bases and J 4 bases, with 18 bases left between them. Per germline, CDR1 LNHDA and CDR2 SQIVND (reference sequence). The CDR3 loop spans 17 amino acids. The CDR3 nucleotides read TGTGCCAGTAGTCAGCCTGGGGGGTCTAAAGGGGCCAACGTCCTGACTTTC. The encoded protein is CASSQPGGSKGANVLTF.

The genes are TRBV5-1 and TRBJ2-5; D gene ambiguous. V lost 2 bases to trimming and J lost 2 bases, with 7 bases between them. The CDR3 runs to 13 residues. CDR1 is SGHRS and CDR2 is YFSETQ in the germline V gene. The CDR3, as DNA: TGCGCCAGCAGCTTTGCGGCGCAAGAGACCCAGTACTTC. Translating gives CASSFAAQETQYF.

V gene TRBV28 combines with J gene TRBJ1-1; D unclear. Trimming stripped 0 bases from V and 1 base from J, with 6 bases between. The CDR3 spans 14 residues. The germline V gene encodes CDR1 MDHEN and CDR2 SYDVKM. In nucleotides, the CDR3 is TGTGCCAGCAGTTTATGGAAGGGGAACACTGAAGCTTTCTTT. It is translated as CASSLWKGNTEAFF.

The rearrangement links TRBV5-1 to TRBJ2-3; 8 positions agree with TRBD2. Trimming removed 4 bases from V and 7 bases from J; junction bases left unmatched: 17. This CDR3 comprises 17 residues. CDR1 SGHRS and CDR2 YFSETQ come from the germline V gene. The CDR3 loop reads CASSPKDLGLAAHTQYF. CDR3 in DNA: TGCGCCAGCAGCCCGAAAGACCTTGGACTAGCAGCTCATACGCAGTATTTT.

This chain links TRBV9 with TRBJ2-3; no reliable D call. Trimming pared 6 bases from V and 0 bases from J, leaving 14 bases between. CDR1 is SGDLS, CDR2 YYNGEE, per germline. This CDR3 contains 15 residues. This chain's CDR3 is CASTLGPSSTDTQYF. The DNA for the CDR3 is TGTGCCAGCACCTTAGGACCTTCTAGCACAGATACGCAGTATTTT.

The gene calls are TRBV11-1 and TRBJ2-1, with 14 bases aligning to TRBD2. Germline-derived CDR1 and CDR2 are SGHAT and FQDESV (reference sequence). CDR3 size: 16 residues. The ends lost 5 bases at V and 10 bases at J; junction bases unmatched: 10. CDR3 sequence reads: CASSPKTSGRGSEQFF. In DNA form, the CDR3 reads TGTGCCAGCAGCCCAAAGACTAGCGGGAGGGGGAGCGAGCAGTTCTTC.

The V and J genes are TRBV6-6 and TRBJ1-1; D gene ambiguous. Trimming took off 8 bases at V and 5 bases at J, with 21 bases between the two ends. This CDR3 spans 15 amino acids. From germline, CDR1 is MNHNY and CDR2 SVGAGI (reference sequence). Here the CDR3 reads CASHHPGRRETEAFF. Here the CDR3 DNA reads TGTGCCAGCCATCACCCGGGTAGAAGAGAAACTGAAGCTTTCTTT.

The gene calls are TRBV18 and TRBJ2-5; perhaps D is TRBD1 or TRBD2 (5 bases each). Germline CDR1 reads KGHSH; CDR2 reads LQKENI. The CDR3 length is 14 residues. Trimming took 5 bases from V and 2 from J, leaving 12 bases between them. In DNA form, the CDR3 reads TGTGCCAGCTCAGGGGCAGCGGTTCAAGAGACCCAGTACTTC. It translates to CASSGAAVQETQYF. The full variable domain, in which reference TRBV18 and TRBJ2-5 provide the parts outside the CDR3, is NAGVMQNPRHLVRRRGQEARLRCSPMKGHSHVYWYRQLPEEGLKFMVYLQKENIIDESGMPKERFSAEFPKEGPSILRIQQVVRGDSAAYFCASSGAAVQETQYFGPGTRLLVL.

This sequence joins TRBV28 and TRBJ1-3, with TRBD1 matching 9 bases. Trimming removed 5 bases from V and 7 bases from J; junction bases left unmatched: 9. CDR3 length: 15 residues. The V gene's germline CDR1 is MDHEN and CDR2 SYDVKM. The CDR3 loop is CASSAYRGLGNTIYF. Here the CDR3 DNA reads TGTGCCAGCAGTGCCTACAGGGGGCTAGGGAACACCATATATTTT.

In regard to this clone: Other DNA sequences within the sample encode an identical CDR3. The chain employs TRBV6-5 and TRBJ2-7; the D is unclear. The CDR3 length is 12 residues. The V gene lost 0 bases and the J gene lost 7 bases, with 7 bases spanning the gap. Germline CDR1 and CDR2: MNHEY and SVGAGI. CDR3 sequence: CASSYSVGEQYF. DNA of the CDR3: TGTGCCAGCAGTTACTCAGTAGGTGAGCAGTACTTC.

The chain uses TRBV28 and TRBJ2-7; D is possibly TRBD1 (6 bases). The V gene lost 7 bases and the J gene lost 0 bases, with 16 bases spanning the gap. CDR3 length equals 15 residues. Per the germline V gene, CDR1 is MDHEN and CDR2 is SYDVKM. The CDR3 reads CASMRLGTSSYEQYF. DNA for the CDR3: TGTGCCAGCATGCGCTTGGGGACAAGCTCCTACGAGCAGTACTTC.

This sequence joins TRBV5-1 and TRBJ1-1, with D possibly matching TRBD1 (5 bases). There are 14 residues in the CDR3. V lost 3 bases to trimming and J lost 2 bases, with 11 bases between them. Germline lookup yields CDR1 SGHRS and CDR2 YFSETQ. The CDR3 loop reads CASSSIGGNTEAFF. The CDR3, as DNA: TGCGCCAGCAGCTCCATCGGGGGAAACACTGAAGCTTTCTTT.

The CDR3 reads CASSAWGRETEAFF. In DNA form, the CDR3 reads TGTGCCAGCAGTGCGTGGGGGAGAGAAACTGAAGCTTTCTTT. The rearrangement links TRBV6-1 to TRBJ1-1; D possibly corresponds to TRBD1 (5 bases). Trimming cost V 4 bases and J 5 bases, with 14 bases left between them. From germline, CDR1 is MNHNS and CDR2 SASEGT. The CDR3 has 14 residues.

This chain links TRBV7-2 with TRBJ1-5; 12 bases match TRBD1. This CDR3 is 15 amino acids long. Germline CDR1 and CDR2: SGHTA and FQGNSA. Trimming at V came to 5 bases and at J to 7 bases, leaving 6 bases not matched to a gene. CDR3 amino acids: CASSPGQGAWQPQHF. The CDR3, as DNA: TGTGCCAGCAGCCCGGGACAGGGGGCTTGGCAGCCCCAGCATTTT.

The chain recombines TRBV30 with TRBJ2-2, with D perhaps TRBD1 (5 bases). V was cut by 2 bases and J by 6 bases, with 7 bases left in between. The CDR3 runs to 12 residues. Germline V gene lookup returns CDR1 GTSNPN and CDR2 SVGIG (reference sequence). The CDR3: CAWSSGPGELFF. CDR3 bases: TGTGCCTGGAGTTCAGGGCCCGGGGAGCTGTTTTTT.

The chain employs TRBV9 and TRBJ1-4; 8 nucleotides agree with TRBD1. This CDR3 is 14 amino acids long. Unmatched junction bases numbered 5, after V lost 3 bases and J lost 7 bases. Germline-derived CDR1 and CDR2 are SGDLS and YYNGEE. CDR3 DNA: TGTGCCAGCAGCGGCGGGACAGGAGGTGAAAAACTGTTTTTT. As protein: CASSGGTGGEKLFF.

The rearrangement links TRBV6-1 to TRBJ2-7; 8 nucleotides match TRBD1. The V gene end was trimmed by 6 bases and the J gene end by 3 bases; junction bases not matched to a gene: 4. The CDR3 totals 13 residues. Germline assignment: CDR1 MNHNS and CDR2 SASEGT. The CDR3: CASRTGDGYEQYF. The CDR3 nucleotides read TGTGCCAGCAGGACAGGGGACGGCTACGAGCAGTACTTC.

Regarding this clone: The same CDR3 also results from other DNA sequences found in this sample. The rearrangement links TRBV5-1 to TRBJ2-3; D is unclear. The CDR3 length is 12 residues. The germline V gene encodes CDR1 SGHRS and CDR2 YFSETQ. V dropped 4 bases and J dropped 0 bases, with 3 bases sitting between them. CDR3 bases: TGCGCCAGCAGCCCCAGCACAGATACGCAGTATTTT. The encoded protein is CASSPSTDTQYF.

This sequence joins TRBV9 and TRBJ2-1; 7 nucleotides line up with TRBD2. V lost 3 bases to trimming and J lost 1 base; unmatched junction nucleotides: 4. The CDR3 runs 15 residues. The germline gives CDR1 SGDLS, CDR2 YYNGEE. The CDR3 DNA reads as TGTGCCAGCAGCGCCACTAGCGAGTCCTACAATGAGCAGTTCTTC. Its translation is CASSATSESYNEQFF.

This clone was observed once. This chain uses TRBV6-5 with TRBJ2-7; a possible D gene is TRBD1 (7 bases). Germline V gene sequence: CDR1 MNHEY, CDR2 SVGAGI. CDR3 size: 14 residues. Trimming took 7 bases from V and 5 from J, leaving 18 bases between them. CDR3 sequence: CASTPVTGRNEQYF. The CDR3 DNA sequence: TGTGCCAGCACTCCCGTGACAGGGAGGAACGAGCAGTACTTC.

CDR3: CASSEDRVYEQYF. CDR3 nucleotides: TGTGCCAGCAGTGAAGATAGGGTCTACGAGCAGTACTTC. The rearrangement uses TRBV6-1 and TRBJ2-7; D unclear. CDR1 MNHNS and CDR2 SASEGT come from the germline V gene. The CDR3 consists of 13 residues. The ends were cut back, 1 base at V and 3 bases at J, with 7 bases in the middle.

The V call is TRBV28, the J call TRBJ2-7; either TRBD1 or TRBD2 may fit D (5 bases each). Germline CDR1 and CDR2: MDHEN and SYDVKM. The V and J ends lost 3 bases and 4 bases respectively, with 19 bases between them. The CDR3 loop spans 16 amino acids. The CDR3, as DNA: TGTGCCAGCAGTTTGGGGATCGGGACGGTATTATACGAGCAGTACTTC. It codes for CASSLGIGTVLYEQYF.

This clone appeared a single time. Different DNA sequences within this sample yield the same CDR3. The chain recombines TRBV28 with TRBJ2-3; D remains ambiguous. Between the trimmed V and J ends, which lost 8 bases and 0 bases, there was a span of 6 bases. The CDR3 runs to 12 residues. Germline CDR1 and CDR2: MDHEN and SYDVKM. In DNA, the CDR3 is TGTGCCAGCGGCAGTAGCACAGATACGCAGTATTTT. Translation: CASGSSTDTQYF.

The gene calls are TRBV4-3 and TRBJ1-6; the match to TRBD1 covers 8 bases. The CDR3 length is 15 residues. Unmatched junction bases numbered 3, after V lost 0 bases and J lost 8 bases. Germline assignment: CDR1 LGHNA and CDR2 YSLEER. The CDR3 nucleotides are TGCGCCAGCAGCCAAGACCGGGACAGGTATTCACCCCTCCACTTT. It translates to CASSQDRDRYSPLHF.

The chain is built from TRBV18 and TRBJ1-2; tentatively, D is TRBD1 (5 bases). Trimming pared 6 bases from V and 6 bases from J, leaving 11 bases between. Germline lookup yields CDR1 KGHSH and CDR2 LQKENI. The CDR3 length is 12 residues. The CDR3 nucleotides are TGTGCCAGCTCGGCAGGGTTAGATGGCTACACCTTC. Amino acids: CASSAGLDGYTF.

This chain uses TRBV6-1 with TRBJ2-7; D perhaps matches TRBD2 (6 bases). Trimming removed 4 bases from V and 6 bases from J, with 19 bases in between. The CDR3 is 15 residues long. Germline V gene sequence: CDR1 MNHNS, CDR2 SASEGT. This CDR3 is CASSVGGSRTSEQYF. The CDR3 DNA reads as TGTGCCAGCAGTGTTGGAGGGTCTCGGACCAGCGAGCAGTACTTC.